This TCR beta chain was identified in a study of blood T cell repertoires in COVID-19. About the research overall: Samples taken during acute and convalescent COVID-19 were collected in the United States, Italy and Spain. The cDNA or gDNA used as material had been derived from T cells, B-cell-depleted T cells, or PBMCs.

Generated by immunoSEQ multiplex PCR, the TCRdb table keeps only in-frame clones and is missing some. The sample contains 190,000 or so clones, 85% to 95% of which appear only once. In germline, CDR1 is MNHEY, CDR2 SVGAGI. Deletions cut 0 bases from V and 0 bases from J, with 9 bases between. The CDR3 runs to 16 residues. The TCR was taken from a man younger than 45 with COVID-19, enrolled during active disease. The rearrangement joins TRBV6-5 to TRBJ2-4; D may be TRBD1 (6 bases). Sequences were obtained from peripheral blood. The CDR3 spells CASSYSGDTAKNIQYF. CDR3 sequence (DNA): TGTGCCAGCAGTTACTCGGGGGACACAGCCAAAAACATTCAGTACTTC.